Listed below are T cell receptor beta chains from one sample, sequenced in a study of post-analysis software for immune sequencing data. TCRdb re-called the PCR reads with MiXCR, one entry per CDR3 protein. The sample consists of around 500,000 distinct CDR3 sequences, approximately 31% of them appearing once. Sequenced input: blood. The receptors were sampled from a girl aged 2-17 years with multiple sclerosis. Both conserved end residues are part of each CDR3. Fields, in order: clone size, J gene, D gene, V gene, CDR3 protein, CDR3 DNA. The D gene is left open where the match is weak. Rows give clone size only sometimes, using once, few, many, or a class for an expanded clone.

few	TRBJ1-5	.	TRBV27	CASSSRGNQPQHF	TGTGCCAGCAGTTCCAGGGGCAATCAGCCCCAGCATTTT
.	TRBJ1-2	.	TRBV10-3	CAISTATYGYTF	TGTGCCATCAGTACAGCTACCTATGGCTACACCTTC
.	TRBJ1-2	.	TRBV12-3/TRBV12-4	CASSLSTGMNYGYTF	TGTGCCAGCAGTTTGTCTACGGGGATGAACTATGGCTACACCTTC
few	TRBJ2-7	.	TRBV20-1	CSVKVYEQYF	TGCAGTGTAAAGGTGTACGAGCAGTACTTC
.	TRBJ1-2	TRBD1	TRBV20-1	CSARAIAGQGAPSYGYTF	TGCAGTGCTAGAGCAATTGCGGGACAGGGGGCCCCCTCCTATGGCTACACCTTC
.	TRBJ1-1	.	TRBV20-1	CSVDRMNTEAFF	TGCAGTGTTGACAGGATGAACACTGAAGCTTTCTTT
.	TRBJ2-7	.	TRBV4-1	CASSQAGNEQYF	TGCGCCAGCAGCCAAGCTGGGAACGAGCAGTACTTC
.	TRBJ2-5	TRBD2	TRBV4-2	CASNRRLAGAQETQYF	TGTGCCAGCAACCGAAGACTAGCGGGGGCCCAAGAGACCCAGTACTTC
.	TRBJ2-1	.	TRBV6-5	CASSYGQGANEQFF	TGTGCCAGCAGTTACGGGCAGGGCGCCAATGAGCAGTTCTTC
.	TRBJ2-5	.	TRBV3-1	CASSQVGVRQETQYF	TGTGCCAGCAGCCAAGTCGGCGTCAGACAAGAGACCCAGTACTTC